This T cell receptor beta chain is from a study of T cells in Graves' hyperthyroidism and ophthalmopathy (dated by TCRdb to the late 2010s). As for the study more broadly: Peripheral blood was sampled at the time of initial diagnosis, prior to any treatment. Following sampling, methimazole starting at 30 mg daily was given to hyperthyroidism patients, and high-dose intravenous methylprednisolone was given to ophthalmopathy patients. The 75 to 100 discovery patients were randomly split 7:3 into training and test sets. TCR V-J signatures able to tell the groups apart were searched for in a discovery cohort of 90 to 100 patients, of whom 43 had Graves' ophthalmopathy and about 60 had stable Graves' hyperthyroidism. Prospective prediction of ophthalmopathy was tested in an independent validation cohort consisting of fewer than 20 hyperthyroidism patients and some 16 patients who later progressed to ophthalmopathy. In roughly six Graves' hyperthyroidism patients, the study also compared T-cell repertoires from thyroid tissue with T-cell repertoires from blood. The paper describes TCR Vbeta CDR3 sequencing of around 130 peripheral blood samples, made up of roughly 40 ophthalmopathy patients, 70 to 75 hyperthyroidism patients and 17 progressor patients.

On this clonotype: Its binding antigen is unknown. Qualities for individual bases were not recorded, and no much larger clone is one base off.

TCR beta CDR3 regions were amplified from RNA transcripts. For the first round of RT-PCR on the TCR CDR3, the HTBI primer set was used together with the Qiagen OneStep RT-PCR kit. A second multiplex PCR round built the libraries, followed by size selection and purification. Paired-end sequencing of the libraries was performed with 100 bp reads on an Illumina HiSeq2000. The paper's processing steps were these. SOAPnuke was used to process the raw data, with reads discarded if the reads contained adapters or uncalled bases, had a mean Phred below 15, or lacked an exact constant-primer or identifier match. COPE v1.2.5 was used to merge high-quality paired reads, and clonotypes were defined as unique nucleotide sequences. MiTCR v1.1 was used to align the clonotypes against IMGT TRBV, TRBD and TRBJ reference segments. Only V-J combinations with frequency above 0.0001, covering about 99% of repertoires, were analysed. A TCS score was defined as the ratio of F50 (clonal expansion) to E x V (chaos), with BLOSUM62-based TCRdist applied between CDR3 peptides within each V-J. Welch's t-statistics and random forest reduced 500 to 650 V-J features to roughly 13, which were used in a naive Bayes classifier (R e1071). TCRdb ran its own pipeline on the public reads, namely fastp trimming at Q25 and MiXCR clone calling, and kept in-frame beta chains. Duplicate CDR3 protein sequences are folded into a single record with the most common DNA and genes. The V and J calls come from TCRdb's annotation, not from the publication. This sample has about 260,000 distinct CDR3 sequences in its table, and about a sixth of those were observed once. The ten largest clones represent approximately 30% of the sample.

Ophthalmopathy patients had moderately to severely active disease, Clinical Activity Score of at least 3, NOSPECS grade of at least 4, and duration under 3 months. The study excluded patients with uncontrolled infections, other autoimmune diseases, pregnancy or lactation. Clinical symptoms, serum thyroxine and TRAb, thyroid ultrasound, and orbital computed tomography formed the basis for the diagnoses. Ficoll-Paque density gradient centrifugation was used to isolate PBMCs from about 10 ml of fresh peripheral blood. Total RNA was extracted using Trizol reagent, and RNA quality was assessed on an Agilent 2100 Bioanalyzer. Overall results and qualifications from the work: Sample size was not statistically predetermined, and blinding of investigators to group allocation was not performed. In validation, progression to ophthalmopathy was predicted by the model with around 71% sensitivity and roughly 76% specificity, a median of 6.5 months before onset. Most expanded thyroid clonotypes (frequency above 0.001) were also detected in blood, suggesting blood repertoires may reflect thyroid immune responses. Ophthalmopathy was separated from stable hyperthyroidism by a 13 V-J signature model, with over 85% sensitivity and roughly 84% specificity obtained in cross-validation and 80%/75% obtained in testing.

The specimen was blood. The receptor's source is a woman aged 18 to 35 with Graves' ophthalmopathy.

The DNA sequence follows: TGTGCCAGCAGTTACCCCGGGACTAGCGGGGCCAATGAGCAGTTCTTC. This is translated as CASSYPGTSGANEQFF. The receptor chain draws on TRBV7-2 and TRBJ2-1, with TRBD2 identical over 13 junction bases. In the germline V gene, CDR1 corresponds to SGHTA and CDR2 to FQGNSA. Unmatched junction bases come to 8, with V trimmed by 6 bases and J by 6 bases. The CDR3 numbers 16 residues from cysteine through phenylalanine. Only the CDR3 portion is preserved as DNA: 48 bases, with reading frame beginning at the first base.